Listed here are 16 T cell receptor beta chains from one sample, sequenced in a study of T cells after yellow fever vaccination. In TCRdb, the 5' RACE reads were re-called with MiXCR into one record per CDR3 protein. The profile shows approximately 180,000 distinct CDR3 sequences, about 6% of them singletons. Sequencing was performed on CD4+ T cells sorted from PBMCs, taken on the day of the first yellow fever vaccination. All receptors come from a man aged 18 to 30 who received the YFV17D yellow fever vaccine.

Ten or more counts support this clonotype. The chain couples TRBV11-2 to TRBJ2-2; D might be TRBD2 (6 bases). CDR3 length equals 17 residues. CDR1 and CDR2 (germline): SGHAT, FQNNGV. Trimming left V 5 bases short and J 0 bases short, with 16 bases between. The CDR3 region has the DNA TGTGCCAGCAGCCCTCTTGGGGGGAGCACGAACACCGGGGAGCTGTTTTTT. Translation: CASSPLGGSTNTGELFF.

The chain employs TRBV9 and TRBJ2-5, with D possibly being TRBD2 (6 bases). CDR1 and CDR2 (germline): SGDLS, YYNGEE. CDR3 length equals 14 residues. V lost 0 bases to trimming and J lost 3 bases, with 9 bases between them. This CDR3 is CASSVGGEEETQYF. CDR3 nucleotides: TGTGCCAGCAGCGTAGGGGGGGAGGAAGAGACCCAGTACTTC.

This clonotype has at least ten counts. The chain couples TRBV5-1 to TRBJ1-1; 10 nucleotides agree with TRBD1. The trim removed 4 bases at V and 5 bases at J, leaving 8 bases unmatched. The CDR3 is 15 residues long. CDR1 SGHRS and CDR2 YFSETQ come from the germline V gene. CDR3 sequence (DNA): TGCGCCAGCAGCACTGGACAGGGGGAGAGGACTGAAGCTTTCTTT. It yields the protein CASSTGQGERTEAFF.

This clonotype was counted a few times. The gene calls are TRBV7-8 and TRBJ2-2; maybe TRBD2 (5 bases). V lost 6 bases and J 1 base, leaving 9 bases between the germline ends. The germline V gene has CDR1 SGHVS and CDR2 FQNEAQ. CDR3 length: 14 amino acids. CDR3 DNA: TGTGCCAGCAGGTCAAGCGGGAACACCGGGGAGCTGTTTTTT. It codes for CASRSSGNTGELFF.

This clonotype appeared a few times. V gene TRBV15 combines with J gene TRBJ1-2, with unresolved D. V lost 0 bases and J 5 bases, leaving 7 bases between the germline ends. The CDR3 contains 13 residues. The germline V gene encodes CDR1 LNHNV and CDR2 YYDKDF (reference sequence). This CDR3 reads CATSRESTYGYTF. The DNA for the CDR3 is TGTGCCACCAGCAGAGAAAGCACGTATGGCTACACCTTC.

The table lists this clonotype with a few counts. The CDR3, as DNA: TGTGCCAGCAGCTTGCGGGTTAGGGTAATTTCTGGAAACACCATATATTTT. Its translation: CASSLRVRVISGNTIYF. V and J are TRBV11-2 and TRBJ1-3; D is ambiguous. Germline values: CDR1 SGHAT, CDR2 FQNNGV. CDR3 length equals 17 residues. With 3 bases removed from V and 1 base from J, the gap between germline ends came to 16 bases.

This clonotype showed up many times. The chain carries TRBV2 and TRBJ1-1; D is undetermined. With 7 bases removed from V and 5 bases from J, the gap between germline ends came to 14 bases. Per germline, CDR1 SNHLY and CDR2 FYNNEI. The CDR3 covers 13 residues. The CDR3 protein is CASTKGAGTEAFF. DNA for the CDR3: TGTGCCAGCACGAAAGGCGCGGGGACTGAAGCTTTCTTT. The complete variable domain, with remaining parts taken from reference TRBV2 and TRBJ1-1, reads EPEVTQTPSHQVTQMGQEVILRCVPISNHLYFYWYRQILGQKVEFLVSFYNNEISEKSEIFDDQFSVERPDGSNFTLKIRSTKLEDSAMYFCASTKGAGTEAFFGQGTRLTVV.

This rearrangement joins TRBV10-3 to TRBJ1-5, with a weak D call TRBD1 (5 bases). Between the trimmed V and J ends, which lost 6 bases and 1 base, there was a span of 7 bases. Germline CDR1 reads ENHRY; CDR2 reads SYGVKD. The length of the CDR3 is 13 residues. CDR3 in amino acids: CAIRGQSNQPQHF. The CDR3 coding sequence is TGTGCCATCAGAGGACAAAGCAATCAGCCCCAGCATTTT.

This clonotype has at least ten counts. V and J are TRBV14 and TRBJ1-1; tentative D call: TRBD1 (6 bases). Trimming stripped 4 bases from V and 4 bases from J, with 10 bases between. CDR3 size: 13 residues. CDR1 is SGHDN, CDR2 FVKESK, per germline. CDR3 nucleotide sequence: TGTGCCAGCAGCCGACAACAGGGCACTGAAGCTTTCTTT. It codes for CASSRQQGTEAFF.

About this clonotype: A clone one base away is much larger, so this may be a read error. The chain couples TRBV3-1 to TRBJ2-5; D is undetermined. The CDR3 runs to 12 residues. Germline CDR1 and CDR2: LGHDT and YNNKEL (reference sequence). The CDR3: CAISQDRETQYF. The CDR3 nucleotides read TGTGCCATCAGCCAAGATCGTGAGACCCAGTACTTC.

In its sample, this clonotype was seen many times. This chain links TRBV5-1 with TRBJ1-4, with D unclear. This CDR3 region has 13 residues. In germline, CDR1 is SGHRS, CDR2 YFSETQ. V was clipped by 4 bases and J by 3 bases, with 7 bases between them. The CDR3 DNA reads TGCGCCAGCAGCGGGCTGCCTAATGAAAAACTGTTTTTT. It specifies CASSGLPNEKLFF.

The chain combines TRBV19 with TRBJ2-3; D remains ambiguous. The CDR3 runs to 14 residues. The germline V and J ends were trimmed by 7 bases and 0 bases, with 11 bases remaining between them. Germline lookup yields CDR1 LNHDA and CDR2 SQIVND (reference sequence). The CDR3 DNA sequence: TGTGCCAGTACCTCTCACGGGAGCACAGATACGCAGTATTTT. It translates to CASTSHGSTDTQYF.

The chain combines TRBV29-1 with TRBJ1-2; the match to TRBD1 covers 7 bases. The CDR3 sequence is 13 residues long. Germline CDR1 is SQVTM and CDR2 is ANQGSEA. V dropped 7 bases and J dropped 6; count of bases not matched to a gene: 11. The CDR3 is CSARQGEWDGYTF. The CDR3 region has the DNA TGCAGCGCTAGACAGGGAGAGTGGGATGGCTACACCTTC.

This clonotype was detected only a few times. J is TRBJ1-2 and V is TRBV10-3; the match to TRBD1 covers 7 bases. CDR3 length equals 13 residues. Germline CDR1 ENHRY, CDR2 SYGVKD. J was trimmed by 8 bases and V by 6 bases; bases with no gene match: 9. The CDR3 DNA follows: TGTGCCATCAGAGAAACAGGGGTCCGCGGCTACACCTTC. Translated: CAIRETGVRGYTF.

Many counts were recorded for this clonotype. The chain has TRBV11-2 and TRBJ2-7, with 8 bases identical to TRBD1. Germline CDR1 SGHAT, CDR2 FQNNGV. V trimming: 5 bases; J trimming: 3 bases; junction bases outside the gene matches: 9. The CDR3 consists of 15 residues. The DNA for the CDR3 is TGTGCCAGCAGCCCGAGGACAGGGATTTACTACGAGCAGTACTTC. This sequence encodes CASSPRTGIYYEQYF.

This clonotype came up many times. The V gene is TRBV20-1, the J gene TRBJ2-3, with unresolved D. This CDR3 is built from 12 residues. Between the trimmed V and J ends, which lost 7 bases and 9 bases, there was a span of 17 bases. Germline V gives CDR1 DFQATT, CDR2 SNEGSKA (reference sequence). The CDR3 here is CSEGMDGGTQYF. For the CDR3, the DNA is TGCAGTGAAGGGATGGACGGTGGAACGCAGTATTTT.